The sequence of this T cell receptor (beta chain) was determined in a study of PD-1 blockade in classical Hodgkin lymphoma. The data were produced by immunoSEQ multiplex PCR, yet TCRdb's version contains in-frame clones alone and is incomplete. Counted here are more than 2,500 clones, just under 75% occurring once; the ten biggest clones make up around 20%. This CDR3 spans 13 amino acids. CDR1 SEHNR and CDR2 FQNEAQ come from the germline V gene (reference sequence). Trimming cost V 4 bases and J 4 bases, with 8 bases left between them. Study-wide findings and caveats: By C4D1 there was a significant rise in CD4+ TCR diversity but not in CD8+ TCR diversity. Patients excluded were those beginning nivolumab under 1 year after ASCT.

As to this clone: Its target is not known.

Every single patient, without exception, relapsed after autologous stem cell transplantation, and brentuximab vedotin exposure varied. The CD8+ T cells came from thawed PBMCs through magnetic negative selection. Specimen: CD8+ T cells from blood, collected at baseline. This TCR was sampled from a human donor with classical Hodgkin lymphoma. V is TRBV7-9 and J is TRBJ2-1; D might be TRBD1 (6 bases). The CDR3 protein is CASSSTGYNEQFF. The DNA of the CDR3 is TGTGCCAGCAGCTCAACAGGGTACAATGAGCAGTTCTTC.